What follows are 18 T cell receptor beta chains derived from one specimen sequenced in a study of T cell changes during pregnancy in multiple sclerosis. TCRdb's copy holds only in-frame clones and misses some; the assay was immunoSEQ multiplex PCR. Among 75,000 to 95,000 clones listed, roughly 90% were seen once. The sample in question was peripheral blood, obtained in the first trimester of pregnancy. The origin of the receptors is a female donor with multiple sclerosis, enrolled in a pregnancy study.

V usage is TRBV7-7 and J usage is TRBJ2-2; 8 nucleotides line up with TRBD2. The CDR3 sequence is 15 residues long. CDR1 and CDR2 from the germline V gene are SSHAT and FNYEAQ (reference sequence). V dropped 5 bases and J dropped 6; count of bases not matched to a gene: 8. The chain's CDR3 is CASSPGLGGSGELFF. The CDR3 DNA reads as TGTGCCAGCAGCCCGGGACTAGGAGGTTCCGGGGAGCTGTTTTTT. The entire variable domain, with the rest obtained from reference TRBV7-7 and TRBJ2-2, is as follows: GAGVSQSPRYKVTKRGQDVTLRCDPISSHATLYWYQQALGQGPEFLTYFNYEAQPDKSGLPSDRFSAERPEGSISTLTIQRTEQRDSAMYRCASSPGLGGSGELFFGEGSRLTVL.

J is TRBJ2-7 and V is TRBV5-6; no definite D call. The CDR3 spans 15 residues. The germline V and J ends were trimmed by 0 bases and 0 bases, with 10 bases remaining between them. The germline V gene has CDR1 SGHDT and CDR2 YYEEEE. DNA of the CDR3: TGTGCCAGCAGCTTGGGGCACATCACCTCCTACGAGCAGTACTTC. Its protein product is CASSLGHITSYEQYF. Supplemented by reference TRBV5-6 and TRBJ2-7, the full variable domain reads DAGVTQSPTHLIKTRGQQVTLRCSPKSGHDTVSWYQQALGQGPQFIFQYYEEEERQRGNFPDRFSGHQFPNYSSELNVNALLLGDSALYLCASSLGHITSYEQYFGPGTRLTVT.

The J gene is TRBJ1-3, the V gene TRBV7-8; weak D call: TRBD1 (5 bases). This CDR3 is built from 15 residues. Germline V gene data show CDR1 as SGHVS and CDR2 as FQNEAQ. Trimming cost V 5 bases and J 2 bases, with 13 bases left between them. The CDR3 sequence: CASSQGKAAGNTIYF. CDR3 DNA: TGTGCCAGCAGCCAGGGTAAGGCCGCTGGAAACACCATATATTTT.

The rearrangement joins TRBV4-3 to TRBJ1-3; TRBD1 matches at 7 bases. V was pared by 0 bases and J by 4 bases, with 3 bases of the junction left unmatched. The CDR3 length is 15 residues. Germline values: CDR1 LGHNA, CDR2 YSLEER. The CDR3: CASSQDRGPGNTIYF. Written as DNA, the CDR3 is TGCGCCAGCAGCCAAGATAGGGGGCCAGGAAACACCATATATTTT.

The V gene is TRBV5-1, the J gene TRBJ2-3; D is perhaps TRBD1 (6 bases). The germline V gene has CDR1 SGHRS and CDR2 YFSETQ. V dropped 7 bases and J dropped 0 bases, with 21 bases sitting between them. The length of the CDR3 is 17 residues. The DNA of the CDR3 is TGCGCCAGCGCACAGGGAGAACTAGGACCTAGCACAGATACGCAGTATTTT. This encodes CASAQGELGPSTDTQYF.

This chain links TRBV27 with TRBJ2-7, with D perhaps matching TRBD1 (6 bases). Between the trimmed V and J ends, which lost 5 bases and 2 bases, there was a span of 16 bases. The CDR3 spans 15 residues. Germline CDR1 and CDR2: MNHEY and SMNVEV (reference sequence). CDR3 bases: TGTGCCAGCAGTCCCAGGGGCCACCCTACCTACGAGCAGTACTTC. It yields the protein CASSPRGHPTYEQYF.

J is TRBJ2-3 and V is TRBV30; 10 bases are a match to TRBD2. The CDR3 totals 15 residues. The V and J ends lost 3 bases and 3 bases, in that order; junction bases with no gene match: 6. The V gene's germline CDR1 is GTSNPN and CDR2 SVGIG (reference sequence). The CDR3 bases are TGTGCCTGGAGGACTAGCGGGTCAATGACAGATACGCAGTATTTT. It specifies CAWRTSGSMTDTQYF.

This chain connects TRBV10-3 to TRBJ2-6, with 10 bases identical to TRBD1. The CDR3 runs 18 residues. V lost 6 bases, J lost 1 base, and 9 bases stayed unmatched. CDR1 ENHRY and CDR2 SYGVKD come from the germline V gene. In DNA, the CDR3 is TGTGCCATCAGCGAAACCGGGACAGGGGTATCTGGGGCCAACGTCCTGACTTTC. Protein sequence: CAISETGTGVSGANVLTF.

The rearrangement links TRBV6-1 to TRBJ2-4; D is unresolved. The germline V and J ends were trimmed by 1 base and 0 bases, with 13 bases remaining between them. The length of the CDR3 is 17 residues. Germline CDR1 reads MNHNS; CDR2 reads SASEGT. CDR3 region: CASSEGGFPVAKNIQYF. As DNA, the CDR3 is TGTGCCAGCAGTGAAGGAGGCTTCCCGGTAGCCAAAAACATTCAGTACTTC.

The chain carries TRBV19 and TRBJ1-1; TRBD1 might be the D (5 bases). The CDR3 runs to 15 residues. The germline V and J ends were trimmed by 0 bases and 8 bases, with 16 bases remaining between them. CDR1 and CDR2 from the germline V gene are LNHDA and SQIVND (reference sequence). The DNA for the CDR3 is TGTGCCAGTAGTATAGATCGGGGACGGGAGAACGAAGCTTTCTTT. Protein: CASSIDRGRENEAFF.

The chain carries TRBV4-1 and TRBJ1-2; 7 positions match TRBD1. The V gene end was trimmed by 5 bases and the J gene end by 5 bases; junction bases not matched to a gene: 11. CDR3 length: 15 amino acids. The germline V gene encodes CDR1 MGHRA and CDR2 YSYEKL. The CDR3 is CASSTRQGALYGYTF. CDR3 in DNA: TGCGCCAGCAGCACCCGACAGGGCGCTTTATATGGCTACACCTTC.

The V and J genes are TRBV4-2 and TRBJ2-5; D gene unclear. This CDR3 is 17 amino acids long. Trimming removed 0 bases from V and 7 bases from J, with 21 bases in between. Germline CDR1 and CDR2: LGHNA and YNFKEQ. The CDR3 is CASSQEARRLDIGTQYF. The CDR3 region has the DNA TGTGCCAGCAGCCAAGAGGCCCGGCGGCTAGATATTGGGACCCAGTACTTC.

The rearrangement uses TRBV5-1 and TRBJ2-3; maybe TRBD1 (7 bases). CDR3 length: 16 residues. V lost 3 bases to trimming and J lost 1 base, with 15 bases between them. CDR1 and CDR2 (germline): SGHRS, YFSETQ. The CDR3 sequence: CASSWGDSTGTDTQYF. DNA for the CDR3: TGCGCCAGCAGCTGGGGGGACAGTACCGGCACAGATACGCAGTATTTT.

The chain carries TRBV4-1 and TRBJ2-7; the match to TRBD2 covers 8 bases. CDR1 and CDR2 (germline): MGHRA, YSYEKL. CDR3 length: 16 amino acids. The V gene end was trimmed by 1 base and the J gene end by 2 bases; junction bases not matched to a gene: 7. CDR3 bases: TGCGCCAGCAGCCAAGGACCGGGACTAGAGGCCTACGAGCAGTACTTC. The encoded protein is CASSQGPGLEAYEQYF.

The chain joins TRBV6-6 to TRBJ2-5; the D is unclear. The V gene's germline CDR1 is MNHNY and CDR2 SVGAGI (reference sequence). The length of the CDR3 is 11 residues. The germline V and J ends were trimmed by 5 bases and 4 bases, with 5 bases remaining between them. CDR3 sequence: CASSIGETQYF. The CDR3 DNA is TGTGCCAGCAGTATCGGAGAGACCCAGTACTTC.

The gene calls are TRBV30 and TRBJ2-2; 8 positions agree with TRBD1. This CDR3 spans 14 amino acids. V gave up 5 bases and J gave up 5 bases; unmatched junction bases: 7. Per the germline V gene, CDR1 is GTSNPN and CDR2 is SVGIG (reference sequence). The CDR3 region is CAWARQGFTGELFF. In DNA, the CDR3 is TGTGCCTGGGCTAGACAGGGGTTTACCGGGGAGCTGTTTTTT.

The chain uses TRBV15 and TRBJ2-7, with 7 positions matching TRBD2. In germline, CDR1 is LNHNV, CDR2 YYDKDF (reference sequence). This CDR3 is 15 amino acids long. J lost 2 bases, V lost 1 base, and 5 bases had no gene match. The CDR3 loop reads CATSRGTSATYEQYF. DNA for the CDR3: TGTGCCACCAGCAGAGGAACTAGCGCTACCTACGAGCAGTACTTC.

V gene TRBV5-8 combines with J gene TRBJ1-5, with TRBD1 matching 7 bases. After removal of 3 bases from V and 2 bases from J, the junction contained 8 bases not matched to a gene. Germline V gene lookup returns CDR1 SGHTS and CDR2 YDEGEE. CDR3 length: 16 amino acids. The chain's CDR3 is CASSWTGLSGNQPQHF. Written as DNA, the CDR3 is TGTGCCAGCAGCTGGACAGGCTTATCGGGCAATCAGCCCCAGCATTTT.